This TCR beta chain is drawn from a study of T cells after yellow fever vaccination. V gave up 7 bases and J gave up 3 bases; unmatched junction bases: 9. The CDR3 is 17 amino acids. In TCRdb, the 5' RACE reads were re-called with MiXCR into one record per CDR3 protein. Among 300,000 or so distinct CDR3 sequences, 10% to 15% were seen once, and the ten largest hold approximately 0.49%. Comment on this clonotype: Its antigen is not identified.

Study conclusions and caveats: The appearance of a small share of clonotypes in both CD4 and CD8 compartments was observed.

Sequences were derived from CD4+ T cells sorted from PBMCs, sampled 45 days after the yellow fever booster vaccination. The chain is built from TRBV12-3 or TRBV12-4 and TRBJ2-1; 13 bases line up with TRBD2. The source is a man aged 30-40 years who received the YFV17D yellow fever vaccine. The CDR3 region has the DNA TGTGCCAGCAAAAGGACTAGCGGGAGCGCCGTCTACAATGAGCAGTTCTTC. It codes for CASKRTSGSAVYNEQFF.